A selection of T cell receptor beta chains follows, all from one sample in a study of OX40 agonist ivuxolimab in advanced cancers. This table comes from immunoSEQ multiplex PCR, and its TCRdb copy is limited to in-frame clones, with some not included. The top ten clones hold about 0.49% of a sample with around 70,000 clones, over 75% of them seen once. The sample was CD4+ or CD8+ T cells sorted from blood, taken in a trial of the OX40 agonist ivuxolimab. These receptors were obtained from an adult with an advanced solid tumor such as melanoma, head and neck, liver or kidney cancer. CDR3s include the opening cysteine and the closing phenylalanine or tryptophan. Fields, in order: D gene, V gene, J gene, clone size, CDR3 DNA, CDR3 protein. A D gene is named only where the DNA matches it firmly. A row's size may be missing; if present it is once, few, many or a size class.

TRBD1	TRBV10-3	TRBJ2-7	.	TGTGCCATCAGGGGGACAGGGGACGCCGAGCAGTACTTC	CAIRGTGDAEQYF
.	TRBV5-1	TRBJ2-3	few	TGCGCCAGCAGCACCCCGGCGGCAGGGGCCCTGTATTTT	CASSTPAAGALYF
TRBD1	TRBV5-5	TRBJ2-2	.	TGTGCCAGCAGCTTCGGACAGGGGGTTTTATCCGGGGAGCTGTTTTTT	CASSFGQGVLSGELFF
.	TRBV5-1	TRBJ2-1	.	TGCGCCAGCAGCTTGCAGGTGTGGGGGCAGGGTAATGAGCAGTTCTTC	CASSLQVWGQGNEQFF
.	TRBV1	TRBJ2-1	once	TGCACCACACTGGACAATGAGCAGTTCTTC	CTTLDNEQFF
.	TRBV21-1	TRBJ2-3	few	TGTGCCAGCAGCAAACGGGGGGAGGACGCCACTCGGGGCACAGATACGCAGTATTTT	CASSKRGEDATRGTDTQYF
TRBD2	TRBV11-2	TRBJ2-7	once	TGTGCCAGCAGCGCGGGACTAGCGGAACACTACGAGCAGTACTTC	CASSAGLAEHYEQYF
.	TRBV19	TRBJ1-1	.	TGTGCCAGTAGTCAGGATCGTGACACTGAAGCTTTCTTT	CASSQDRDTEAFF
TRBD1	TRBV4-1	TRBJ2-7	.	TGCGCCAGCAGCCAAGAGGATCCGGGACAGGGTGTCTACGAGCAGTACTTC	CASSQEDPGQGVYEQYF
.	TRBV7-9	TRBJ1-6	.	TGTGCCAGCAGCTTAAGGGCAGGGGTTCGATCACCCCTCCACTTT	CASSLRAGVRSPLHF